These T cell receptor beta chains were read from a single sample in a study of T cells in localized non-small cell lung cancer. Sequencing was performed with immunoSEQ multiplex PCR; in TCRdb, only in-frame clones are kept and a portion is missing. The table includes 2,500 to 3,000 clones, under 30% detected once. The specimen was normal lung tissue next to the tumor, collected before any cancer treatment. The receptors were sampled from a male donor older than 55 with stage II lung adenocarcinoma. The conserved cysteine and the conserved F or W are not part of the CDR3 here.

CDR3aa: ASSILGGSYNEQF
v_gene: TRBV19
len: 13
j_gene: TRBJ2-1

CDR3aa: ASSPLRLQGSLSGNTIY
v_gene: TRBV6-8
len: 17
j_gene: TRBJ1-3

CDR3aa: ASSSAIGRQETQY
v_gene: TRBV11-3
len: 13
j_gene: TRBJ2-5

CDR3aa: ASRRQSWSDLGVGNTIY
v_gene: TRBV6-8
len: 17
j_gene: TRBJ1-3

CDR3aa: ASSRQANTEAF
v_gene: TRBV6-8
len: 11
j_gene: TRBJ1-1

CDR3aa: ASSSQRGITEAF
v_gene: TRBV11-3
len: 12
j_gene: TRBJ1-1

CDR3aa: ASTFGIDQETQY
v_gene: TRBV11-3
len: 12
j_gene: TRBJ2-5

CDR3aa: ASSLIRGGYEQY
v_gene: TRBV7-6
len: 12
j_gene: TRBJ2-7

CDR3aa: AWSVWGAWGIANYGYT
v_gene: TRBV30
len: 16
j_gene: TRBJ1-2

CDR3aa: ASTRGREGETQY
v_gene: TRBV11-3
len: 12
j_gene: TRBJ2-5

CDR3aa: ASSALGIINNEQF
v_gene: TRBV9
len: 13
j_gene: TRBJ2-1

CDR3aa: ASTSGTGFSGNTIY
v_gene: TRBV6-8
len: 14
j_gene: TRBJ1-3

CDR3aa: ASGSGGFSPLH
v_gene: TRBV12-5
len: 11
j_gene: TRBJ1-6

CDR3aa: AIGDSGGPKETQY
v_gene: TRBV6-8
len: 13
j_gene: TRBJ2-5

CDR3aa: ASSLMPSGIYEQF
v_gene: TRBV5-1
len: 13
j_gene: TRBJ2-1

CDR3aa: SVRLAGGLTDNEQF
v_gene: TRBV29-1
len: 14
j_gene: TRBJ2-1

CDR3aa: ASSQELVADTQY
v_gene: TRBV4-1
len: 12
j_gene: TRBJ2-3

CDR3aa: ASSSGLAGARNEQF
v_gene: TRBV19
len: 14
j_gene: TRBJ2-1

CDR3aa: ASSLWDSERREQY
v_gene: TRBV27
len: 13
j_gene: TRBJ2-7

CDR3aa: ASSLGIASTGELF
v_gene: TRBV11-3
len: 13
j_gene: TRBJ2-2

CDR3aa: ASSPATGAKWEQY
v_gene: TRBV11-3
len: 13
j_gene: TRBJ2-7

CDR3aa: ASSLGQGQDEQY
v_gene: TRBV11-3
len: 12
j_gene: TRBJ2-7

CDR3aa: ASSSRLRGNNSPLH
v_gene: TRBV19
len: 14
j_gene: TRBJ1-6

CDR3aa: ASKGSGVGEQF
v_gene: TRBV10-2
len: 11
j_gene: TRBJ2-1

CDR3aa: ASSIVKGSNQPQH
v_gene: TRBV19
len: 13
j_gene: TRBJ1-5

CDR3aa: ASSSWGLGNTIY
v_gene: TRBV28
len: 12
j_gene: TRBJ1-3

CDR3aa: ASSLDRATSEAF
v_gene: TRBV11-3
len: 12
j_gene: TRBJ1-1

CDR3aa: ASSLVGDSTDTQY
v_gene: TRBV5-1
len: 13
j_gene: TRBJ2-3

CDR3aa: ASSLDGGRESGELF
v_gene: TRBV5-1
len: 14
j_gene: TRBJ2-2